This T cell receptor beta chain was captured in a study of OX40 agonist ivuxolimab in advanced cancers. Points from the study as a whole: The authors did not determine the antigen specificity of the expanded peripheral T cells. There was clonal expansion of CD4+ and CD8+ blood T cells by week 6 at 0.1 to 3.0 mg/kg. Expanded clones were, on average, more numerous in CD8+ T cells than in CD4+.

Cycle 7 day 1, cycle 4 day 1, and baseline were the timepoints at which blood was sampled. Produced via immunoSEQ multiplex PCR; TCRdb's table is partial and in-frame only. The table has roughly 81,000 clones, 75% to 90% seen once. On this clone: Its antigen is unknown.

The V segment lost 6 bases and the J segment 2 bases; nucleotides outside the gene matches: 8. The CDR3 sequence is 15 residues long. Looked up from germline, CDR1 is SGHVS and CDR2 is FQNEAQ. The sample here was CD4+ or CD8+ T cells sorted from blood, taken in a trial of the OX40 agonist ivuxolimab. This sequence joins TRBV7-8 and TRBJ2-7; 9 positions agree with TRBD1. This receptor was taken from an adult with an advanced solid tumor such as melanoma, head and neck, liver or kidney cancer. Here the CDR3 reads CASSWGQGLPYEQYF. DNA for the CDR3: TGTGCCAGCAGTTGGGGACAGGGCCTTCCCTACGAGCAGTACTTC.